A selection of T cell receptor beta chains follows, all from one sample in a study of a mutant IDH1 vaccine in newly diagnosed glioma. This table comes from immunoSEQ multiplex PCR, and its TCRdb copy is limited to in-frame clones, with some not included. The data show about 98,000 clones, approximately 90% seen once. Specimen: PBMCs, collected from a glioma patient treated with radiotherapy, temozolomide or both. The receptors here all came from a woman aged 45-65 years with glioma. The CDR3 runs from the conserved cysteine through the conserved F or W. The D gene is left open where the match is weak. Expanded clones are given a class, and other clones once, few, many or no size at all.

d_gene	abundance	len	v_gene	j_gene	CDR3aa	CDR3nt
NA	NA	15	TRBV19	TRBJ2-1	CASSSLTNRVNEQFF	TGTGCCAGTAGTTCTTTGACGAACAGGGTCAATGAGCAGTTCTTC
TRBD1	NA	15	TRBV28	TRBJ2-5	CASGSSDRERETQYF	TGTGCCAGCGGCTCCTCAGACAGGGAAAGGGAGACCCAGTACTTC
NA	NA	15	TRBV27	TRBJ1-5	CASSLGGYGNQPQHF	TGTGCCAGCAGTTTAGGGGGGTATGGCAATCAGCCCCAGCATTTT
NA	NA	16	TRBV5-6	TRBJ1-4	CASSLAVGRTNEKLFF	TGTGCCAGCAGCTTGGCCGTGGGGAGGACTAATGAAAAACTGTTTTTT
TRBD1	NA	15	TRBV2	TRBJ1-5	CASNGQGDSNQPQHF	TGTGCCAGCAACGGACAGGGGGATAGCAATCAGCCCCAGCATTTT
NA	NA	14	TRBV5-6	TRBJ2-7	CVSRPASASYEQYF	TGTGTCTCTAGGCCGGCTAGCGCGTCCTACGAGCAGTACTTC
NA	once	12	TRBV7-9	TRBJ2-3	CASSSERDTQYF	TGTGCCAGCAGCTCCGAGAGGGATACGCAGTATTTT
NA	NA	17	TRBV7-3	TRBJ2-1	CASSLHYDRRRSNEQFF	TGTGCCAGCAGCTTACACTACGACAGGCGCCGGAGCAATGAGCAGTTCTTC
NA	few	13	TRBV27	TRBJ1-1	CASSYQGGTEAFF	TGTGCCAGCAGTTATCAAGGGGGCACTGAAGCTTTCTTT
NA	once	11	TRBV10-3	TRBJ2-7	CAIRQDYEQYF	TGTGCCATCAGACAGGATTACGAGCAGTACTTC
NA	few	15	TRBV11-2	TRBJ2-3	CASSLGQGGTDTQYF	TGTGCCAGCAGCTTAGGACAGGGAGGGACAGATACGCAGTATTTT
NA	NA	16	TRBV7-8	TRBJ2-3	CASSLASGAWADTQYF	TGTGCCAGCAGCTTAGCTTCAGGGGCCTGGGCAGATACGCAGTATTTT
NA	NA	15	TRBV7-6	TRBJ1-6	CASSLAPNGNSPLHF	TGTGCCAGCAGCTTAGCGCCGAACGGGAATTCACCCCTCCACTTT
NA	NA	12	TRBV6-1	TRBJ1-5	CASSDYVQPQHF	TGTGCCAGCAGTGACTACGTTCAGCCCCAGCATTTT
NA	NA	15	TRBV4-1	TRBJ1-4	CASSSRPVGDEKLFF	TGCGCCAGCAGCTCGCGGCCCGTAGGAGATGAAAAACTGTTTTTT
NA	NA	13	TRBV10-2	TRBJ1-2	CASSDQGRGGYTF	TGCGCCAGCAGTGACCAGGGGCGCGGCGGCTACACCTTC
TRBD2	NA	14	TRBV4-1	TRBJ2-3	CASSQETSVRTQYF	TGCGCCAGCAGCCAAGAGACTAGCGTCCGTACGCAGTATTTT
NA	NA	13	TRBV29-1	TRBJ1-4	CSVMGPRDEKLFF	TGCAGCGTCATGGGCCCTCGGGATGAAAAACTGTTTTTT
TRBD1	NA	15	TRBV4-1	TRBJ2-5	CASSLTGQGPETQYF	TGCGCCAGCAGCCTAACAGGACAGGGTCCCGAGACCCAGTACTTC
TRBD1	once	14	TRBV30	TRBJ2-5	CAWSPGQGMETQYF	TGTGCCTGGAGTCCGGGACAGGGGATGGAGACCCAGTACTTC
TRBD2	NA	15	TRBV5-6	TRBJ2-7	CASRGSGSGSYEQYF	TGTGCCAGCAGGGGTAGCGGGAGCGGGTCCTACGAGCAGTACTTC
NA	NA	16	TRBV27	TRBJ2-2	CASTHLRDANTGELFF	TGTGCCAGCACCCACCTAAGGGACGCGAACACCGGGGAGCTGTTTTTT
TRBD1	NA	14	TRBV5-8	TRBJ2-7	CASRRDRGLYEQYF	TGTGCCAGCAGGAGGGACAGGGGGTTGTACGAGCAGTACTTC
TRBD1	NA	15	TRBV28	TRBJ1-5	CASSPDRGRNQPQHF	TGTGCCAGCAGTCCGGACAGGGGAAGGAATCAGCCCCAGCATTTT
NA	NA	13	TRBV30	TRBJ2-3	CAWSRGASDTQYF	TGTGCCTGGAGTCGGGGAGCATCAGATACGCAGTATTTT
NA	NA	16	TRBV14	TRBJ1-2	CASSRLVGGRSYGYTF	TGTGCCAGCAGCCGTTTAGTAGGGGGGCGTTCCTATGGCTACACCTTC
NA	few	12	TRBV5-6	TRBJ1-5	CASQGNNQPQHF	TGTGCCAGTCAGGGTAATAATCAGCCCCAGCATTTT
NA	NA	15	TRBV27	TRBJ2-7	CASSLFGAGAYEQYF	TGTGCCAGCAGTTTATTCGGAGCGGGTGCCTACGAGCAGTACTTC
TRBD1	NA	17	TRBV15	TRBJ2-7	CATSRDRLTGGTYEQYF	TGTGCCACCAGCAGAGATCGGTTGACAGGGGGCACCTACGAGCAGTACTTC
TRBD1	NA	15	TRBV19	TRBJ2-7	CASSAPGQGAYEQYF	TGTGCCAGTAGTGCCCCAGGACAGGGTGCGTACGAGCAGTACTTC
NA	NA	11	TRBV28	TRBJ1-1	CASRANTEAFF	TGTGCCAGCAGGGCCAACACTGAAGCTTTCTTT
NA	few	14	TRBV9	TRBJ2-5	CASSATTSGETQYF	TGTGCCAGCAGCGCTACAACATCCGGGGAGACCCAGTACTTC
NA	NA	14	TRBV6-1	TRBJ1-4	CASSSGTYREKLFF	TGTGCCAGCAGCTCTGGGACCTACCGGGAAAAACTGTTTTTT
NA	NA	16	TRBV19	TRBJ1-5	CASSIEGWYSNQPQHF	TGTGCCAGTAGTATAGAGGGGTGGTATAGCAATCAGCCCCAGCATTTT
NA	NA	12	TRBV2	TRBJ2-5	CASTGQQETQYF	TGTGCCAGCACGGGGCAACAAGAGACCCAGTACTTC
TRBD1	NA	14	TRBV5-1	TRBJ2-3	CASSPDRVTDTQYF	TGCGCCAGCAGTCCAGACAGGGTCACAGATACGCAGTATTTT
NA	NA	17	TRBV18	TRBJ2-6	CASSQQEGRSGANVLTF	TGTGCCAGCTCACAACAGGAAGGCCGATCTGGGGCCAACGTCCTGACTTTC
NA	NA	15	TRBV5-1	TRBJ2-1	CASSLPLRARNEQFF	TGCGCCAGCAGTCTCCCTCTCAGGGCTCGCAATGAGCAGTTCTTC
NA	NA	16	TRBV5-4	TRBJ1-1	CASSSGTPLLGTEAFF	TGTGCCAGCAGCTCCGGGACACCACTCCTGGGGACTGAAGCTTTCTTT
TRBD2	NA	15	TRBV27	TRBJ2-1	CASSLKLAGAGEQFF	TGTGCCAGCAGTTTAAAGTTAGCGGGAGCTGGAGAGCAGTTCTTC
TRBD1	NA	16	TRBV4-1	TRBJ1-6	CASSRYRDSYNSPLHF	TGCGCCAGCAGCCGGTATCGGGACAGCTATAATTCACCCCTCCACTTT
NA	NA	12	TRBV23-1	TRBJ1-1	CASSQSRKKAFF	TGCGCCAGCAGTCAATCAAGAAAAAAAGCTTTCTTT
NA	NA	14	TRBV7-2	TRBJ2-7	CASSPRSSLSEQYF	TGTGCCAGCAGCCCCCGGTCGTCCCTCTCCGAGCAGTACTTC
NA	NA	16	TRBV18	TRBJ1-4	CASSRGDSPTNEKLFF	TGTGCCAGCTCACGTGGAGATTCCCCAACTAATGAAAAACTGTTTTTT
TRBD1	NA	16	TRBV28	TRBJ1-4	CASSSPSTGTNEKLFF	TGTGCCAGCAGTTCGCCCTCGACAGGGACTAATGAAAAACTGTTTTTT
NA	NA	13	TRBV6-1	TRBJ1-5	CASGALVNQPQHF	TGTGCCAGCGGGGCGCTCGTCAATCAGCCCCAGCATTTT
NA	NA	14	TRBV30	TRBJ1-2	CAWRAKGGGYGYTF	TGTGCCTGGAGAGCTAAAGGGGGGGGCTATGGCTACACCTTC
NA	few	14	TRBV7-9	TRBJ2-5	CASPGGAGKETQYF	TGTGCCAGTCCCGGGGGAGCCGGTAAAGAGACCCAGTACTTC
TRBD2	NA	15	TRBV10-1	TRBJ2-3	CASSRLAGVSDTQYF	TGCGCCAGCAGTAGACTAGCGGGAGTGTCAGATACGCAGTATTTT
NA	NA	15	TRBV28	TRBJ2-6	CASSLDSSGANVLTF	TGTGCCAGCAGTTTAGACAGCTCTGGGGCCAACGTCCTGACTTTC
NA	NA	16	TRBV11-2	TRBJ1-5	CASSLAGADSNQPQHF	TGTGCCAGCAGCTTAGCGGGTGCGGATAGCAATCAGCCCCAGCATTTT
TRBD1	NA	13	TRBV2	TRBJ1-2	CASSERTGHGYTF	TGTGCCAGCAGTGAAAGGACAGGGCATGGCTACACCTTC
NA	NA	14	TRBV18	TRBJ1-1	CASSPTTENRGAFF	TGTGCCAGCTCACCAACGACAGAGAACCGGGGGGCTTTCTTT
NA	NA	11	TRBV4-1	TRBJ2-1	CASSQYNEQFF	TGCGCCAGCAGCCAATACAATGAGCAGTTCTTC
TRBD2	once	13	TRBV4-2	TRBJ2-1	CASSPEAGDEQFF	TGTGCCAGCAGCCCTGAAGCGGGAGATGAGCAGTTCTTC
TRBD2	once	15	TRBV7-3	TRBJ2-2	CASSPGLAGTGELFF	TGTGCCAGCAGCCCCGGACTAGCGGGAACCGGGGAGCTGTTTTTT
NA	NA	16	TRBV15	TRBJ2-7	CATSPSRGIGSYEQYF	TGTGCCACCAGCCCCAGCCGGGGAATAGGCTCCTACGAGCAGTACTTC
NA	NA	13	TRBV7-2	TRBJ1-1	CASSLEWSREAFF	TGTGCCAGCAGCTTAGAGTGGAGCCGGGAAGCTTTCTTT
TRBD1	once	13	TRBV19	TRBJ1-1	CASKQGTDTEAFF	TGTGCCAGTAAACAGGGGACCGACACTGAAGCTTTCTTT